This is a list of T cell receptor beta chains from one sample in a study of beta chain features in type 1 diabetes. Some clones are missing from TCRdb's copy, which holds only in-frame ones; the method was immunoSEQ multiplex PCR. The repertoire holds 500,000 to 850,000 clones, with about 14% as singletons. Sample: naive CD4+ T cells from blood. The receptors come from a man aged 18 to 29 with type 1 diabetes. The CDR3 runs from the conserved cysteine through the conserved F or W. D genes are given only for firm matches. Clone size appears in some rows only: once, few, many, or a class for an expanded clone.

v_gene: TRBV4-3
d_gene: -
abundance: -
j_gene: TRBJ2-5
CDR3nt: TGCGCCAGCAGCCAAATGCTGGGAAAACAAGAGACCCAGTACTTC
CDR3aa: CASSQMLGKQETQYF

v_gene: TRBV28
d_gene: -
abundance: -
j_gene: TRBJ1-5
CDR3nt: TGTGCCAGCAAGCAGGGAGGCAGCAATCAGCCCCAGCATTTT
CDR3aa: CASKQGGSNQPQHF

v_gene: TRBV7-2
d_gene: -
abundance: -
j_gene: TRBJ2-7
CDR3nt: TGTGCCAGCAGCAAACCTCCCTACGAGCAGTACTTC
CDR3aa: CASSKPPYEQYF

v_gene: TRBV7-6
d_gene: -
abundance: -
j_gene: TRBJ2-2
CDR3nt: TGTGCCAGCAGCTTGGCGGAGACGAACACCGGGGAGCTGTTTTTT
CDR3aa: CASSLAETNTGELFF

v_gene: TRBV10-3
d_gene: TRBD1
abundance: few
j_gene: TRBJ1-5
CDR3nt: TGTGCCATCAGTGTAGAAGGGGGCGGTCAGCCCCAGCATTTT
CDR3aa: CAISVEGGGQPQHF

v_gene: TRBV20-1
d_gene: TRBD1
abundance: -
j_gene: TRBJ2-7
CDR3nt: TGCAGTGCTTTGGACAGGGTCGAGCAGTACTTC
CDR3aa: CSALDRVEQYF

v_gene: TRBV30
d_gene: TRBD1
abundance: -
j_gene: TRBJ2-3
CDR3nt: TGTGCCTGGAGTGCGGGACAGGTCACAGATACGCAGTATTTT
CDR3aa: CAWSAGQVTDTQYF

v_gene: TRBV7-9
d_gene: -
abundance: few
j_gene: TRBJ2-5
CDR3nt: TGTGCCAGCAACAACGAGGAGGGTGCGGAGACCCAGTACTTC
CDR3aa: CASNNEEGAETQYF

v_gene: TRBV7-9
d_gene: -
abundance: few
j_gene: TRBJ1-4
CDR3nt: TGTGCCAGCAGCTACACGACATCTGAAAAACTGTTTTTT
CDR3aa: CASSYTTSEKLFF

v_gene: TRBV21-1
d_gene: -
abundance: few
j_gene: TRBJ2-7
CDR3nt: TGTGCCAGCAGCAAACGTCGTGGCAGGATCTACGAGCAGTACTTC
CDR3aa: CASSKRRGRIYEQYF

v_gene: TRBV13
d_gene: -
abundance: few
j_gene: TRBJ2-7
CDR3nt: TGTGCCAGCAGTCGGCGAGTAGGAAGGGTCGGCGAGCAGTACTTC
CDR3aa: CASSRRVGRVGEQYF

v_gene: TRBV7-2
d_gene: TRBD1
abundance: -
j_gene: TRBJ2-7
CDR3nt: TGTGCCAGCAGCTCCGGACAGGGTCCCTACGAGCAGTACTTC
CDR3aa: CASSSGQGPYEQYF

v_gene: TRBV10-3
d_gene: -
abundance: -
j_gene: TRBJ1-2
CDR3nt: TGTGCCATCAGTGAGGTGGGGGCCGGCGATGGCTACACCTTC
CDR3aa: CAISEVGAGDGYTF

v_gene: TRBV25-1
d_gene: -
abundance: -
j_gene: TRBJ1-1
CDR3nt: TGTGCCAGCAGTGAGACCGGAATCCTCATGAACACTGAAGCTTTCTTT
CDR3aa: CASSETGILMNTEAFF

v_gene: TRBV30
d_gene: -
abundance: -
j_gene: TRBJ1-1
CDR3nt: TGTGCCTGGCGCCGGGGCAGAATGAACACTGAAGCTTTCTTT
CDR3aa: CAWRRGRMNTEAFF

v_gene: TRBV29-1
d_gene: -
abundance: few
j_gene: TRBJ2-7
CDR3nt: TGCAGCGTGGGTAGCGGTGCTAGCTCCTACGAGCAGTACTTC
CDR3aa: CSVGSGASSYEQYF

v_gene: TRBV20-1
d_gene: -
abundance: -
j_gene: TRBJ1-6
CDR3nt: TGCAGTGCTAGAACCTTTTCACCCCTCCACTTT
CDR3aa: CSARTFSPLHF

v_gene: TRBV7-2
d_gene: -
abundance: few
j_gene: TRBJ2-5
CDR3nt: TGTGCCAGCAGCTCCTCTTTGGGGTACCAAGAGACCCAGTACTTC
CDR3aa: CASSSSLGYQETQYF

v_gene: TRBV7-9
d_gene: TRBD1
abundance: -
j_gene: TRBJ1-2
CDR3nt: TGTGCCAGCAGCTTTCACAGGGGGCAAGATGGCTACACCTTC
CDR3aa: CASSFHRGQDGYTF

v_gene: TRBV18
d_gene: -
abundance: -
j_gene: TRBJ2-1
CDR3nt: TGTGCCAGCTCACCGGTCGGGACGGCCGAGCAGTTCTTC
CDR3aa: CASSPVGTAEQFF

v_gene: TRBV10-3
d_gene: TRBD1
abundance: -
j_gene: TRBJ1-5
CDR3nt: TGTGCCATCACCTCGGACAGGGATGGGCAGCCCCAGCATTTT
CDR3aa: CAITSDRDGQPQHF

v_gene: TRBV7-9
d_gene: -
abundance: -
j_gene: TRBJ1-1
CDR3nt: TGTGCCAGCAGCTCAGAGGGCTCTGAAGCTTTCTTT
CDR3aa: CASSSEGSEAFF

v_gene: TRBV21-1
d_gene: -
abundance: -
j_gene: TRBJ2-1
CDR3nt: TGTGCCAGGGTGAACAGGGAATATGATGAGCAGTTCTTC
CDR3aa: CARVNREYDEQFF

v_gene: TRBV7-9
d_gene: TRBD2
abundance: few
j_gene: TRBJ2-3
CDR3nt: TGTGCCACGATCTGGACTAGCGGGCGGACGCAGTATTTT
CDR3aa: CATIWTSGRTQYF

v_gene: TRBV30
d_gene: -
abundance: few
j_gene: TRBJ1-1
CDR3nt: TGTGCCTGGAGTGAGGGACATAACACTGAAGCTTTCTTT
CDR3aa: CAWSEGHNTEAFF

v_gene: TRBV30
d_gene: -
abundance: -
j_gene: TRBJ2-7
CDR3nt: TGTGCCCAAATGTGGGGGCCCTACGAGCAGTACTTC
CDR3aa: CAQMWGPYEQYF

v_gene: TRBV7-9
d_gene: TRBD1
abundance: few
j_gene: TRBJ1-6
CDR3nt: TGTGCCAGTGGACAGGGTAAATCACCCCTCCACTTT
CDR3aa: CASGQGKSPLHF

v_gene: TRBV7-2
d_gene: -
abundance: few
j_gene: TRBJ1-2
CDR3nt: TGTGCCAGCAGCTTACTCGGACAAGGCTATGGCTACACCTTC
CDR3aa: CASSLLGQGYGYTF

v_gene: TRBV30
d_gene: -
abundance: -
j_gene: TRBJ1-5
CDR3nt: TGTGCCTGGAATAGCAGGGGAGTTGATCAGCCCCAGCATTTT
CDR3aa: CAWNSRGVDQPQHF

v_gene: TRBV6-5
d_gene: -
abundance: few
j_gene: TRBJ1-2
CDR3nt: TGTGCCAGCAGTTACGTGGGCTATGGCTACACCTTC
CDR3aa: CASSYVGYGYTF

v_gene: TRBV7-2
d_gene: -
abundance: few
j_gene: TRBJ2-7
CDR3nt: TGTGCCAGCAGCTCCGCTATGACCAGATACGAGCAGTACTTC
CDR3aa: CASSSAMTRYEQYF

v_gene: TRBV19
d_gene: -
abundance: -
j_gene: TRBJ2-5
CDR3nt: TGTGCCAGTAGTATGACAGCGGCCCTGGGAGAGACCCAGTACTTC
CDR3aa: CASSMTAALGETQYF

v_gene: TRBV5-1
d_gene: -
abundance: few
j_gene: TRBJ1-5
CDR3nt: TGCGCCAGCAGCTTGGAAGGAGCTCAGCCCCAGCATTTT
CDR3aa: CASSLEGAQPQHF

v_gene: TRBV10-3
d_gene: TRBD2
abundance: few
j_gene: TRBJ2-7
CDR3nt: TGTGCCATCAGTGATAACACGCTAGCGGGAGTGTACGAGCAGTACTTC
CDR3aa: CAISDNTLAGVYEQYF

v_gene: TRBV5-1
d_gene: -
abundance: -
j_gene: TRBJ2-7
CDR3nt: TGCGCCAGCAGCCTCTCGGGTGAGCAGTACTTC
CDR3aa: CASSLSGEQYF

v_gene: TRBV7-9
d_gene: -
abundance: few
j_gene: TRBJ2-7
CDR3nt: TGTGCCAGCAAGCGAGGGCTATACGAGCAGTACTTC
CDR3aa: CASKRGLYEQYF

v_gene: TRBV29-1
d_gene: TRBD2
abundance: few
j_gene: TRBJ2-1
CDR3nt: TGCAGCGTTTCTAGCGGGGGGAACAATGAGCAGTTCTTC
CDR3aa: CSVSSGGNNEQFF

v_gene: TRBV6-6
d_gene: TRBD2
abundance: few
j_gene: TRBJ2-1
CDR3nt: TGTGCCAGCAGTACAGGGACTAGCGGCCACAATGAGCAGTTCTTC
CDR3aa: CASSTGTSGHNEQFF

v_gene: TRBV4-3
d_gene: TRBD1
abundance: few
j_gene: TRBJ1-2
CDR3nt: TGCGCCAGCAGCCGGCTCCCGGGACAGGGGGAATATGGCTACACCTTC
CDR3aa: CASSRLPGQGEYGYTF

v_gene: TRBV27
d_gene: -
abundance: once
j_gene: TRBJ1-5
CDR3nt: TGTGCCAGCAGTTCGGAAAGGGCGAGCAATCAGCCCCAGCATTTT
CDR3aa: CASSSERASNQPQHF

v_gene: TRBV30
d_gene: -
abundance: few
j_gene: TRBJ1-3
CDR3nt: TGTGCCTGGAGTGTGCGGACCCAGGATGGAAACACCATATATTTT
CDR3aa: CAWSVRTQDGNTIYF

v_gene: TRBV20-1
d_gene: -
abundance: -
j_gene: TRBJ2-3
CDR3nt: TGCAGTGCAACGGGGGCCCTAGAGGTGGGATTT
CDR3aa: CSATGALEVGF

v_gene: TRBV6-5
d_gene: -
abundance: -
j_gene: TRBJ1-2
CDR3nt: TGTGCCAGCAGGTGGATGTATGGCTACACCTTC
CDR3aa: CASRWMYGYTF

v_gene: TRBV7-9
d_gene: -
abundance: -
j_gene: TRBJ1-3
CDR3nt: TGTGCCAGCAGCTTCCCTCTCGCATGGGGAAACACCATATATTTT
CDR3aa: CASSFPLAWGNTIYF

v_gene: TRBV2
d_gene: -
abundance: few
j_gene: TRBJ1-4
CDR3nt: TGTGCCAGCAGTGAAGCGGGGGGGCGACTGTTTTTT
CDR3aa: CASSEAGGRLFF

v_gene: TRBV13
d_gene: TRBD1
abundance: few
j_gene: TRBJ1-1
CDR3nt: TGTGCCAGCAGCCAAGGCAGGGGGCCTGAAGCTTTCTTT
CDR3aa: CASSQGRGPEAFF

v_gene: TRBV25-1
d_gene: -
abundance: few
j_gene: TRBJ2-1
CDR3nt: TGTGCCAGCAGTGATAAGCGGCCCTCCTACAATGAGCAGTTCTTC
CDR3aa: CASSDKRPSYNEQFF

v_gene: TRBV29-1
d_gene: -
abundance: few
j_gene: TRBJ2-5
CDR3nt: TGCAGTGGCGGGGCACACCCCGGCCAAGAGACCCAGTACTTC
CDR3aa: CSGGAHPGQETQYF

v_gene: TRBV15
d_gene: TRBD2
abundance: few
j_gene: TRBJ2-1
CDR3nt: TGTGCCACCAGCAGAGAAGGACTAGCGGGGAGCTCCTACAATGAGCAGTTCTTC
CDR3aa: CATSREGLAGSSYNEQFF